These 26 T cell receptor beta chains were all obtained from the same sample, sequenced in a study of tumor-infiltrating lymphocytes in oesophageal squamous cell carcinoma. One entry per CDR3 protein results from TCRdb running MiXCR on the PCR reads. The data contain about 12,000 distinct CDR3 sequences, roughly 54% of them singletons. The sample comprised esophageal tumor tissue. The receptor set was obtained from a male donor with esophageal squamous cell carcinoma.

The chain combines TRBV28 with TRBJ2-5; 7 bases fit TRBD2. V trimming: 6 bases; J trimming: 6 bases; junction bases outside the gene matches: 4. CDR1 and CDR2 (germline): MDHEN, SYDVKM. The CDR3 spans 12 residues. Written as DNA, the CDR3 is TGTGCCAGCAGAGCGGGGTCACAGACCCAGTACTTC. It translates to CASRAGSQTQYF.

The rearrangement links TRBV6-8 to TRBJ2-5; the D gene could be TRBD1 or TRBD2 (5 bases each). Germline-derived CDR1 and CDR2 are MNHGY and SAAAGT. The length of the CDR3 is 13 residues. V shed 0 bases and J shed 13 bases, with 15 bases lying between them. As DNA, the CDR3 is TGTGCCAGCAGTTACTCGATCGGGCAGGGACGGTACTTC. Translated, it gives CASSYSIGQGRYF.

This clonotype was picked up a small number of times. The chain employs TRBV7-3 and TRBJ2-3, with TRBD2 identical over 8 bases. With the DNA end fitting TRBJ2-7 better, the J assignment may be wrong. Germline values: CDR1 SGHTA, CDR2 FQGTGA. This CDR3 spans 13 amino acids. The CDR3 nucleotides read TGTGCCAGCAGCTTAGCGGGAGGACACGAGCAGTACTTC. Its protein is CASSLAGGHEQYF.

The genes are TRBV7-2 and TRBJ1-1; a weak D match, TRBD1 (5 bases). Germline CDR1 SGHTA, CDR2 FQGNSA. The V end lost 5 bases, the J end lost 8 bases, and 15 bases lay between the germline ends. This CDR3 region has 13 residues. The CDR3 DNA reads TGTGCCAGCAGCGCAGGGTTAAGAGCGGAAGCTTTCTTT. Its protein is CASSAGLRAEAFF.

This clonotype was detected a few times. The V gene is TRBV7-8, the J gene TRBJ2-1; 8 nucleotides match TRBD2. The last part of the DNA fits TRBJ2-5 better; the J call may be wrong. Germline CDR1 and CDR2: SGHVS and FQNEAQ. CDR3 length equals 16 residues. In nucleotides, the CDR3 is TGTGCCAGCGCTCAAATCCCTCTCAGCGGGAGAGAGACCCAGTACTTC. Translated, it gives CASAQIPLSGRETQYF.

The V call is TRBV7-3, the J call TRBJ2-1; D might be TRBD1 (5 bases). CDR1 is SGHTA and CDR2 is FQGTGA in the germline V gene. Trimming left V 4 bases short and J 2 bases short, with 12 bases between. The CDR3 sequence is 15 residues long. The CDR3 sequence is CASSSTPGTYNEQFF. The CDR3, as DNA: TGTGCCAGCAGCTCGACGCCAGGGACCTACAATGAGCAGTTCTTC.

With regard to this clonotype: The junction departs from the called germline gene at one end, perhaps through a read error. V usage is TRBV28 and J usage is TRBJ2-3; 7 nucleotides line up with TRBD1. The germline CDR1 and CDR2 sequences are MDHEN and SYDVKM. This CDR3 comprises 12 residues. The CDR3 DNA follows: TGTGCCACCAGGGACAGCAAAGATACGCAGTATTTT. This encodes CATRDSKDTQYF.

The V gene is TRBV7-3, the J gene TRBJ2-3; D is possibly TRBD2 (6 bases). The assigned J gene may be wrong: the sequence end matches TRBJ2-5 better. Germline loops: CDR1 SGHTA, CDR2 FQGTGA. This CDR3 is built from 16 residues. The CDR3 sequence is CASSFLWRGPQETQYF. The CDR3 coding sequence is TGTGCCAGCAGCTTCTTGTGGCGGGGACCCCAGGAGACCCAGTACTTC.

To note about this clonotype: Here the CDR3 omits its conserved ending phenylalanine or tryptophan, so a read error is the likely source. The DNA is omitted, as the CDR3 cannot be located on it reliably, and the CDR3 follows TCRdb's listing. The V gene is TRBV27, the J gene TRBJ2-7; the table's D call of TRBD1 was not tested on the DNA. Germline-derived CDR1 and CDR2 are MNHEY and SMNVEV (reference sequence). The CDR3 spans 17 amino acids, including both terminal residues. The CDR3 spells CASSLSGQGAHGYTFGS.

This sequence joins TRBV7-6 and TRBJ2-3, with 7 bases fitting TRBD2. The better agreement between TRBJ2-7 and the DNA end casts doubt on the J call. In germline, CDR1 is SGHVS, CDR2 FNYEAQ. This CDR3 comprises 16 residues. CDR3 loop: CASSLGSAGEPYEQYF. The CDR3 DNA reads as TGTGCCAGCAGCTTAGGGTCGGCGGGAGAACCCTACGAGCAGTACTTC.

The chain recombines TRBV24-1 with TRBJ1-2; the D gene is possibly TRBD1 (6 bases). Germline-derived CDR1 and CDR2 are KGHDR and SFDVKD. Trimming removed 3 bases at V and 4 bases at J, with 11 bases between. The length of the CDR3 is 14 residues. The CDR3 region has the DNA TGTGCCACCAGTGATGGGGGCGGTGGCTATGGCTACACCTTC. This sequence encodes CATSDGGGGYGYTF.

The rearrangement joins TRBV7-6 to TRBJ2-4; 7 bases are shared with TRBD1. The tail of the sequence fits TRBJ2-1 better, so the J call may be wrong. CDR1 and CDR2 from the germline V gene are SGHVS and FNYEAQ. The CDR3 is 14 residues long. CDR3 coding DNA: TGTGCCAGCAGCTTATACGCAGGGGGCAATGAGCAGTTCTTC. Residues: CASSLYAGGNEQFF.

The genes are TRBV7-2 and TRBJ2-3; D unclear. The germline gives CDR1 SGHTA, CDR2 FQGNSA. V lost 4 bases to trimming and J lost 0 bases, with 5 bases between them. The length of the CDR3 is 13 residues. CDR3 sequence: CASSWFSTDTQYF. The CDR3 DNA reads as TGTGCCAGCAGCTGGTTTAGCACAGATACGCAGTATTTT.

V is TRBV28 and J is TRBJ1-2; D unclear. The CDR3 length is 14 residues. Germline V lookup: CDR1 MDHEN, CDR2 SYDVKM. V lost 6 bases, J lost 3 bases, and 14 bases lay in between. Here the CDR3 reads CASRFPTPHYGYTF. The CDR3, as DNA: TGTGCCAGCAGGTTCCCGACACCTCACTATGGCTACACCTTC.

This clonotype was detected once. CDR3 residues: CASSLMDYTDTQYF. CDR3 bases: TGTGCCAGCAGCTTAATGGACTACACAGATACGCAGTATTTT. This chain uses TRBV7-3 with TRBJ2-3; possibly TRBD2 for D (6 bases). Germline loops: CDR1 SGHTA, CDR2 FQGTGA. This CDR3 has 14 residues. V lost 1 base and J lost 2, with 7 bases in between.

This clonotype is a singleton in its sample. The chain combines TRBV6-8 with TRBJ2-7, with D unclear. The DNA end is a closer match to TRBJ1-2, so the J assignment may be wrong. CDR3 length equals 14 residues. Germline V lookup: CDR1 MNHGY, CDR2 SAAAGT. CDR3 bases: TGTGCCAGCAGTGCTCGGTGGAGGGACTATGGCTACACCTTC. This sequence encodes CASSARWRDYGYTF.

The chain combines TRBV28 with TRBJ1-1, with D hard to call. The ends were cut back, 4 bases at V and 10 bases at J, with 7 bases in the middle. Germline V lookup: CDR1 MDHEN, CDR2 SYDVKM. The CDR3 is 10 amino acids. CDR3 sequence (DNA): TGTGCCAGCAGTTACGGTCGAGCTTTCTTT. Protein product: CASSYGRAFF.

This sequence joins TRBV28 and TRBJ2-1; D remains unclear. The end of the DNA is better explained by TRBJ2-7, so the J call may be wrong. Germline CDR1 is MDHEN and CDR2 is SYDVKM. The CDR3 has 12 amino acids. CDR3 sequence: CASSFGRYEQYF. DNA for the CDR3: TGTGCCAGCAGTTTTGGACGGTACGAGCAGTACTTC.

The CDR3 spells CASSADRVVKNIQYF. DNA of the CDR3: TGTGCCAGCAGCGCTGACAGGGTCGTCAAAAACATTCAGTACTTC. V usage is TRBV12-3 or TRBV12-4 and J usage is TRBJ2-5; 7 nucleotides agree with TRBD1. The J call is doubtful: the DNA matches TRBJ2-4 better. There are 15 residues in the CDR3.

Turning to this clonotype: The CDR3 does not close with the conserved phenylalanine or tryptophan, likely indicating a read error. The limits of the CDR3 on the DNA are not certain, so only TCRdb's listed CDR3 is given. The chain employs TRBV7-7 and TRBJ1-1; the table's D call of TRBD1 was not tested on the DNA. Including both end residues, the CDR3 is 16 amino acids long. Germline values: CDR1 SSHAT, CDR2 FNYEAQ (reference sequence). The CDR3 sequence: CASSPQGHWAFSTSAP.

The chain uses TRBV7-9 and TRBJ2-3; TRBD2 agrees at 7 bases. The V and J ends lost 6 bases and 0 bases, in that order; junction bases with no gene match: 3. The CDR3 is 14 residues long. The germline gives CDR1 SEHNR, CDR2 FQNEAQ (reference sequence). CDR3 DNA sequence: TGTGCCAGCAGTAATAGCGGGAGCACAGATACGCAGTATTTT. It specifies CASSNSGSTDTQYF.

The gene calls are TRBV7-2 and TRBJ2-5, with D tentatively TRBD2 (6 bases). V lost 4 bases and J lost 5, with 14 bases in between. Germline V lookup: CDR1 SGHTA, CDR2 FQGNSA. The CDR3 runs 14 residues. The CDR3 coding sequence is TGTGCCAGCAGCTCCCCGACTAGATCGGAGACCCAGTACTTC. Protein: CASSSPTRSETQYF.

The CDR3 sequence is CASSPNERDTQYF. The CDR3 bases are TGTGCCAGCAGCCCCAATGAGCGAGATACGCAGTATTTT. The chain carries TRBV11-2 and TRBJ2-3; D is undetermined. Germline V gene lookup returns CDR1 SGHAT and CDR2 FQNNGV. The CDR3 extends over 13 amino acids. The V and J ends lost 5 bases and 5 bases respectively, with 11 bases between them.

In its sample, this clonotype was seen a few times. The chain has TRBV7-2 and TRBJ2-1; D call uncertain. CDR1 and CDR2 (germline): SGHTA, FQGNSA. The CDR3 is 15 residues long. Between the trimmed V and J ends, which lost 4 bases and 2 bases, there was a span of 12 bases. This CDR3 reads CASSSMLTAYNEQFF. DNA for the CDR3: TGTGCCAGCAGCTCGATGCTTACAGCCTACAATGAGCAGTTCTTC.

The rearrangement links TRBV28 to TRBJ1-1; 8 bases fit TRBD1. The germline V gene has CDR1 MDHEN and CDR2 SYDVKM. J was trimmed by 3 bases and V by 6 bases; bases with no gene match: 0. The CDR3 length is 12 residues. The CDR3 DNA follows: TGTGCCAGCAGGGACAGGGACACTGAAGCTTTCTTT. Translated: CASRDRDTEAFF.

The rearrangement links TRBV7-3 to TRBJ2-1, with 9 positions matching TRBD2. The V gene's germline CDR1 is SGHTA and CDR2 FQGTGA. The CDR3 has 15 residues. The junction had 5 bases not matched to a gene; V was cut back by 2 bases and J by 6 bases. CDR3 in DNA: TGTGCCAGCAGCTTAGTAGCGGGAGAGTCCAATGAGCAGTTCTTC. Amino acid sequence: CASSLVAGESNEQFF. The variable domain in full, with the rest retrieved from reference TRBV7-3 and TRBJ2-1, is GAGVSQTPSNKVTEKGKYVELRCDPISGHTALYWYRQSLGQGPEFLIYFQGTGAADDSGLPNDRFFAVRPEGSVSTLKIQRTERGDSAVYLCASSLVAGESNEQFFGPGTRLTVL.